The sequence of this T cell receptor beta chain was determined in a study of T cells in Graves' hyperthyroidism and ophthalmopathy. Study results and limitations: Median prediction lead before ophthalmopathy onset was around 7 months with the model.

Diagnostic decisions used clinical symptoms, serum thyroxine and TRAb, thyroid ultrasound and orbital computed tomography. It was 8 to 10 ml of fresh peripheral blood that supplied the PBMCs. The V segment lost 5 bases and the J segment 4 bases; nucleotides outside the gene matches: 12. Germline CDR1 and CDR2: SQVTM and ANQGSEA. The CDR3 has 15 amino acids. The CDR3 regions of TCR beta were amplified from RNA transcripts. The TCR CDR3 first-round RT-PCR relied on the HTBI primer set. Each CDR3 protein is one row after TCRdb ran MiXCR on the multiplex PCR reads. The sample lists roughly 360,000 distinct CDR3 sequences, around an eighth seen once, with around 21% in the top ten. On this clonotype itself: Its specificity is unknown.

The chain carries TRBV29-1 and TRBJ2-7; 9 positions match TRBD1. This clonotype originated in a man aged 25 to 40 with Graves' hyperthyroidism that later progressed to Graves' ophthalmopathy. Sequencing was done on a sample of blood. The DNA for the CDR3 is TGCAGCGTTCGCATAGGGACAGGGCGTGAGTACGAGCAGTACTTC. Its translation is CSVRIGTGREYEQYF.